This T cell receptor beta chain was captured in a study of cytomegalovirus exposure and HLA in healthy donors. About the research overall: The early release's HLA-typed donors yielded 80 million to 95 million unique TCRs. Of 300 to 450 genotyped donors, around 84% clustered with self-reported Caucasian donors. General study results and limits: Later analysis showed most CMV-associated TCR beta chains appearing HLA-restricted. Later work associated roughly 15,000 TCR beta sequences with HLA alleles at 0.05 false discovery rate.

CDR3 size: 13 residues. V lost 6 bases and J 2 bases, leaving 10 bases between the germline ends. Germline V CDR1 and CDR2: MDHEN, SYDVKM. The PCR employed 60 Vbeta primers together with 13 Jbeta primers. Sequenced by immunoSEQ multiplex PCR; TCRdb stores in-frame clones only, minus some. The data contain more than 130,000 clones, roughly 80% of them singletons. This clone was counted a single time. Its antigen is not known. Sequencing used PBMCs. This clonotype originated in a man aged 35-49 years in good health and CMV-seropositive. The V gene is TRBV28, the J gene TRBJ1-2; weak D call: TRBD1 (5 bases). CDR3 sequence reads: CASRGQANYGYTF. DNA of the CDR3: TGTGCCAGCAGGGGGCAAGCGAACTATGGCTACACCTTC.